This T cell receptor beta chain stems from a study of T cells in localized non-small cell lung cancer. Of note for this clone: Its target is not known.

Assay used: immunoSEQ multiplex PCR; TCRdb lists only in-frame clones, some missing. Of 30,000 to 45,000 clones in the sample, about 90% were seen once. The study, taken as a whole, reports: Among the top 100 tumor clones, a median roughly 57 appeared in adjacent lung. Because researchers sequenced only one region of the tumor, heterogeneity is still possible.

The CDR3 length is 14 residues. Per the germline V gene, CDR1 is LNHDA and CDR2 is SQIVND (reference sequence). Between the trimmed V and J ends, which lost 0 bases and 1 base, there was a span of 6 bases. The source of this sequence is a woman aged 40 to 75 with stage I lung adenocarcinoma. The sample here was peripheral blood, taken before any cancer treatment. This rearrangement joins TRBV19 to TRBJ1-2; D is undetermined. CDR3 sequence reads: CASSIDGGNYGYTF. The DNA of the CDR3 is TGTGCCAGTAGTATAGACGGCGGTAACTATGGCTACACCTTC. The variable domain in full, completed from reference TRBV19 and TRBJ1-2, reads DGGITQSPKYLFRKEGQNVTLSCEQNLNHDAMYWYRQDPGQGLRLIYYSQIVNDFQKGDIAEGYSVSREKKESFPLTVTSAQKNPTAFYLCASSIDGGNYGYTFGSGTRLTVV.